Presented here are 19 T cell receptor beta chains from one specimen sequenced in a study of T cell changes during pregnancy in multiple sclerosis (dated by TCRdb to between 2018 and 2021). Receptors were amplified or captured by the immunoSEQ multiplex PCR assay. The clones in this table, taken by TCRdb from immuneACCESS, are in-frame only. Not every clone is retained; where verified, under half of the shortfall comes from an unresolved V gene, and the cause of the rest is unknown. This sample holds tens of thousands of clones; 70% to 90% were observed only once. The ten largest make up 1.5% to 2% of the sample. This specimen was peripheral blood, taken in the first trimester of pregnancy. These receptors were collected from a female donor with multiple sclerosis, enrolled in a pregnancy study.

The chain carries TRBV18 and TRBJ1-5; tentatively, D is TRBD1 (6 bases). V was trimmed by 0 bases and J by 3 bases, leaving 18 bases between them. Germline lookup yields CDR1 KGHSH and CDR2 LQKENI. CDR3 length: 18 amino acids. The CDR3 loop reads CASSPPGRGGRVNQPQHF. The CDR3 DNA follows: TGTGCCAGCTCACCACCCGGCAGGGGTGGTAGGGTCAATCAGCCCCAGCATTTT.

The rearrangement links TRBV4-3 to TRBJ2-7; 10 bases are shared with TRBD2. This CDR3 has 15 amino acids. The V segment lost 1 base and the J segment 7 bases; nucleotides outside the gene matches: 7. Germline V gene lookup returns CDR1 LGHNA and CDR2 YSLEER. The CDR3 loop is CASSQVLAGVYEQYF. CDR3 coding DNA: TGCGCCAGCAGCCAAGTTCTAGCGGGAGTCTATGAGCAGTACTTC.

The gene calls are TRBV5-4 and TRBJ2-1; 11 positions agree with TRBD2. This CDR3 is built from 15 residues. Germline V gene lookup returns CDR1 SGHNT and CDR2 YYREEE (reference sequence). V gave up 3 bases and J gave up 7 bases; unmatched junction bases: 6. The CDR3 nucleotides are TGTGCCAGCAGCTCGCTAGCGGGAGGTCAAAATGAGCAGTTCTTC. This translates into CASSSLAGGQNEQFF. The full variable domain, with the rest looked up from reference TRBV5-4 and TRBJ2-1, is ETGVTQSPTHLIKTRGQQVTLRCSSQSGHNTVSWYQQALGQGPQFIFQYYREEENGRGNFPPRFSGLQFPNYSSELNVNALELDDSALYLCASSSLAGGQNEQFFGPGTRLTVL.

This chain uses TRBV7-9 with TRBJ1-1; weak D call: TRBD1 (6 bases). This CDR3 is built from 14 residues. Trimming cost V 5 bases and J 7 bases, with 17 bases left between them. Per the germline V gene, CDR1 is SEHNR and CDR2 is FQNEAQ (reference sequence). The CDR3 spells CASSPDPGTFEAFF. DNA of the CDR3: TGTGCCAGCAGCCCAGATCCTGGGACATTTGAAGCTTTCTTT.

The chain carries TRBV5-4 and TRBJ1-2; a possible D gene is TRBD1 (6 bases). There are 16 residues in the CDR3. Per the germline V gene, CDR1 is SGHNT and CDR2 is YYREEE (reference sequence). V dropped 4 bases and J dropped 7 bases, with 23 bases sitting between them. CDR3 nucleotide sequence: TGTGCCAGCAGCCTAGCCGGGACATTGGGGATCACTGGCTACACCTTC. Its protein product is CASSLAGTLGITGYTF.

This chain connects TRBV10-1 to TRBJ2-7, with D perhaps matching TRBD2 (5 bases). V gave up 3 bases and J gave up 0 bases, with 9 bases separating them. Germline V CDR1 and CDR2: WNHNN, SYGVQD (reference sequence). This CDR3 is 14 amino acids long. In DNA, the CDR3 is TGCGCCAGCAGTGACGGCGGGTCCTCCTACGAGCAGTACTTC. Its translation is CASSDGGSSYEQYF.

The V gene is TRBV5-4, the J gene TRBJ2-3; D call uncertain. This CDR3 is 15 amino acids long. Trimming stripped 1 base from V and 6 bases from J, with 15 bases between. In germline, CDR1 is SGHNT, CDR2 YYREEE (reference sequence). The CDR3 bases are TGTGCCAGCAGCTTGACGGGTCAAAAACGGGATACGCAGTATTTT. It yields the protein CASSLTGQKRDTQYF.

The chain is built from TRBV29-1 and TRBJ2-1; 9 bases agree with TRBD2. Germline V gene data show CDR1 as SQVTM and CDR2 as ANQGSEA. The V and J ends lost 4 bases and 7 bases, in that order; junction bases with no gene match: 8. This CDR3 is 14 amino acids long. CDR3 amino acids: CSVGSGSSGNEQFF. The CDR3 DNA follows: TGCAGCGTTGGTAGCGGGAGTAGTGGGAATGAGCAGTTCTTC.

This clone showed up just once. The J gene is TRBJ2-7, the V gene TRBV28, with D hard to call. The CDR3 is made up of 12 amino acids. Germline-derived CDR1 and CDR2 are MDHEN and SYDVKM. The germline V and J ends were trimmed by 8 bases and 3 bases, with 11 bases remaining between them. The CDR3 sequence: CASGGPSYEQYF. Here the CDR3 DNA reads TGTGCCAGCGGTGGGCCCAGCTACGAGCAGTACTTC.

The J gene is TRBJ1-5, the V gene TRBV9; D remains ambiguous. The CDR3 consists of 15 residues. V gave up 0 bases and J gave up 7 bases, with 14 bases separating them. Per the germline V gene, CDR1 is SGDLS and CDR2 is YYNGEE. In DNA form, the CDR3 reads TGTGCCAGCAGCGTAGGGTTGTTGACGGGACAGCCCCAGCATTTT. Translating gives CASSVGLLTGQPQHF.

The genes are TRBV10-2 and TRBJ1-2; perhaps TRBD1 as D (6 bases). CDR3 size: 13 residues. Trimming left V 8 bases short and J 3 bases short, with 13 bases between. The germline V gene encodes CDR1 WSHSY and CDR2 SAAADI. CDR3 region: CASADRPYYGYTF. The DNA of the CDR3 is TGCGCCAGCGCTGACAGGCCATACTATGGCTACACCTTC.

The V call is TRBV4-3, the J call TRBJ2-2, with a weak D call TRBD1 (6 bases). Trimming removed 0 bases at V and 6 bases at J, with 11 bases between. Germline V gene data show CDR1 as LGHNA and CDR2 as YSLEER. The CDR3 is 15 amino acids. This CDR3 reads CASSQEQGFAGELFF. In nucleotides, the CDR3 is TGCGCCAGCAGCCAAGAACAGGGTTTCGCCGGGGAGCTGTTTTTT.

This clone is a singleton in its sample. This chain links TRBV4-3 with TRBJ2-5; D perhaps matches TRBD1 (5 bases). Between the trimmed V and J ends, which lost 1 base and 7 bases, there was a span of 13 bases. CDR3 length: 14 residues. CDR1 LGHNA and CDR2 YSLEER come from the germline V gene. The CDR3 DNA follows: TGCGCCAGCAGCCAAGCAGGGAACGAAGGGACCCAGTACTTC. Its protein is CASSQAGNEGTQYF.

V and J are TRBV11-2 and TRBJ1-1; D may be TRBD1 (6 bases). V lost 5 bases, J lost 5 bases, and 15 bases lay in between. Germline assignment: CDR1 SGHAT and CDR2 FQNNGV. The CDR3 consists of 14 residues. The CDR3 DNA reads TGTGCCAGCAGCCCACACAGGGTTGGGACTGAAGCTTTCTTT. As protein: CASSPHRVGTEAFF. Full variable domain (missing parts from reference TRBV11-2 and TRBJ1-1): EAGVAQSPRYKIIEKRQSVAFWCNPISGHATLYWYQQILGQGPKLLIQFQNNGVVDDSQLPKDRFSAERLKGVDSTLKIQPAKLEDSAVYLCASSPHRVGTEAFFGQGTRLTVV.

The V call is TRBV29-1, the J call TRBJ1-1; 7 nucleotides agree with TRBD1. V lost 5 bases and J lost 1; bases outside the gene matches: 1. The CDR3 is made up of 12 amino acids. Looked up from germline, CDR1 is SQVTM and CDR2 is ANQGSEA. CDR3 nucleotides: TGCAGCGTTTGGGACAGGAACACTGAAGCTTTCTTT. Amino acid sequence: CSVWDRNTEAFF.

V usage is TRBV28 and J usage is TRBJ1-4, with TRBD1 as a possible D gene (6 bases). Germline V gives CDR1 MDHEN, CDR2 SYDVKM. V was clipped by 6 bases and J by 6 bases, with 17 bases between them. The CDR3 runs 15 residues. The CDR3 nucleotides read TGTGCCAGCAGCTTAGTGCACGGGGGGCATGAAAAACTGTTTTTT. It specifies CASSLVHGGHEKLFF.

This clone has a single count. The rearrangement joins TRBV9 to TRBJ2-7; 7 bases are a match to TRBD2. This CDR3 contains 16 residues. Trimming took 4 bases from V and 2 from J; bases not matched to a gene: 12. Germline CDR1 SGDLS, CDR2 YYNGEE. The CDR3 spells CASSPTRGTNPYEQYF. The CDR3, as DNA: TGTGCCAGCAGCCCAACCCGCGGGACTAATCCCTACGAGCAGTACTTC.

The chain recombines TRBV7-9 with TRBJ1-1; D not certain. Germline V gene sequence: CDR1 SEHNR, CDR2 FQNEAQ (reference sequence). This CDR3 region has 14 residues. V was clipped by 6 bases and J by 3 bases, with 14 bases between them. The DNA for the CDR3 is TGTGCCAGCAGTTTAACCCTCGGGGACACTGAAGCTTTCTTT. It translates to CASSLTLGDTEAFF. Complete variable domain (other parts from reference TRBV7-9 and TRBJ1-1): DTGVSQNPRHKITKRGQNVTFRCDPISEHNRLYWYRQTLGQGPEFLTYFQNEAQLEKSRLLSDRFSAERPKGSFSTLEIQRTEQGDSAMYLCASSLTLGDTEAFFGQGTRLTVV.

CDR3 amino acids: CAISDSIAERFHEQFF. As DNA, the CDR3 is TGTGCCATCAGTGATTCGATAGCGGAGAGGTTCCATGAGCAGTTCTTC. This chain connects TRBV10-3 to TRBJ2-1; D may be TRBD2 (6 bases). In germline, CDR1 is ENHRY, CDR2 SYGVKD. With 3 bases removed from V and 8 bases from J, the gap between germline ends came to 20 bases. The length of the CDR3 is 16 residues.